This entry is about one T cell receptor (beta chain). The data derive from a study of blood T cell repertoires in COVID-19. At the level of the study: Both acute and convalescent COVID-19 samples were obtained from the United States, Italy and Spain. In each case, the material was cDNA or gDNA derived from T cells, B-cell-depleted T cells, or PBMCs.

In the original workflow: Reference gene primer amplification in the assay estimated nucleated cell counts. TCRdb keeps only in-frame clones here, not all; method: immunoSEQ multiplex PCR. For V, J and clone size, that table is used; D and trimming come from the DNA. This sample has around 310,000 clones, with around 87% found just once. The CDR3 has 13 residues. Germline V lookup: CDR1 KGHDR, CDR2 SFDVKD. V was trimmed by 4 bases and J by 8 bases, leaving 13 bases between them. This clonotype originated in a woman in her forties or fifties with active or convalescent COVID-19. Material: peripheral blood. The chain links TRBV24-1 to TRBJ1-1; tentatively, D is TRBD1 (5 bases). CDR3 sequence reads: CATSDPVGAEAFF. For the CDR3, the DNA is TGTGCCACCAGTGACCCCGTAGGGGCAGAAGCTTTCTTT.